One sample yielded the 24 T cell receptor beta chains listed below, sequenced in a study of T-cell memory formation after mild COVID-19 listed by TCRdb under 2021. The library was generated by 5' RACE. Sequencing was carried out with an Illumina NovaSeq 6000. TCRdb handled the public reads itself, with Q25 trimming in fastp and clone calling in MiXCR, and kept productive beta chains. Entries that share a CDR3 protein sequence are merged under the most common genes and DNA. This sample is represented by some 130,000 distinct CDR3 sequences; less than 25% of them were singletons. The ten largest account for around 22% of the sample. The sequenced material came from PBMCs or a T cell subset sorted from them (not recorded which). The receptor source for this set is an adult woman who had mild COVID-19 (a few samples of this study predate the infection). The sample titles of this study are shuffled in the database, so cell type and time point are left out; the donor was told from shared clones.

The rearrangement uses TRBV29-1 and TRBJ1-1; no clear D. V dropped 2 bases and J dropped 1 base, with 5 bases sitting between them. CDR1 and CDR2 from the germline V gene are SQVTM and ANQGSEA. CDR3 length: 12 amino acids. DNA for the CDR3: TGCAGCGTTGAACCCGAGAACACTGAAGCTTTCTTT. Amino acid sequence: CSVEPENTEAFF.

CDR3 sequence: CASSQTGHEQFF. The CDR3 nucleotides read TGCGCCAGCAGCCAGACAGGGCACGAGCAGTTCTTC. V and J are TRBV4-1 and TRBJ2-1, with TRBD1 matching 7 bases. The CDR3 sequence is 12 residues long. Germline CDR1 reads MGHRA; CDR2 reads YSYEKL. The V segment lost 3 bases and the J segment 10 bases; nucleotides outside the gene matches: 3.

This clonotype was observed many times. The V call is TRBV4-1, the J call TRBJ1-4; no definite D call. V gave up 4 bases and J gave up 0 bases, with 15 bases separating them. Germline V gene data show CDR1 as MGHRA and CDR2 as YSYEKL. This CDR3 has 17 residues. CDR3 amino acids: CASSPQTALATNEKLFF. CDR3 bases: TGCGCCAGCAGCCCTCAAACAGCACTCGCAACTAATGAAAAACTGTTTTTT.

To note about this clonotype: One end of the junction varies from germline; a read error may be responsible. This rearrangement joins TRBV7-7 to TRBJ2-1; 10 bases align to TRBD2. This CDR3 region has 15 residues. In germline, CDR1 is SSHAT, CDR2 FNYEAQ (reference sequence). The CDR3 region has the DNA TGTGCTAGCAGCTTAGCTAGCGGGAGATCGGATGAGCAGTTCTTC. Amino acids: CASSLASGRSDEQFF.

The rearrangement uses TRBV19 and TRBJ2-3, with D possibly TRBD2 on 6 matching bases. The germline V gene encodes CDR1 LNHDA and CDR2 SQIVND (reference sequence). Trimming removed 3 bases at V and 4 bases at J, with 14 bases between. The CDR3 is 15 amino acids. The CDR3 DNA reads as TGTGCCAGTAGTATTCGCGGGATCGGTGCAGATACGCAGTATTTT. This gives the protein CASSIRGIGADTQYF.

This chain connects TRBV27 to TRBJ1-2; D is perhaps TRBD1 (5 bases). The germline V gene encodes CDR1 MNHEY and CDR2 SMNVEV (reference sequence). The CDR3 runs 16 residues. V lost 5 bases, J lost 4 bases, and 20 bases lay in between. The CDR3 region is CASSAPGRASGYGYTF. In DNA form, the CDR3 reads TGTGCCAGCAGTGCCCCGGGCAGGGCCTCGGGCTATGGCTACACCTTC.

The chain links TRBV6-1 to TRBJ1-2; D call uncertain. In germline, CDR1 is MNHNS, CDR2 SASEGT. CDR3 size: 13 residues. The V gene lost 3 bases and the J gene lost 7 bases, with 12 bases spanning the gap. CDR3 DNA sequence: TGTGCCAGCAGTGAGCAGGAGATCTCTGGCTACACCTTC. The encoded protein is CASSEQEISGYTF.

CDR3 DNA sequence: TGTGCCAGCAGCTTTGCGGGAGGGCCTTTGGGTGAGCAGTTCTTC. Amino acid sequence: CASSFAGGPLGEQFF. This chain links TRBV7-9 with TRBJ2-1; 9 bases line up with TRBD2. Trimming cost V 3 bases and J 9 bases; bases outside gene matches: 9. The CDR3 sequence is 15 residues long. CDR1 and CDR2 from the germline V gene are SEHNR and FQNEAQ (reference sequence).

This chain uses TRBV7-9 with TRBJ2-1; a weak D match, TRBD2 (5 bases). The germline V gene encodes CDR1 SEHNR and CDR2 FQNEAQ (reference sequence). Trimming cost V 6 bases and J 5 bases, with 11 bases left between them. There are 13 residues in the CDR3. CDR3 sequence reads: CASRADRDNEQFF. The CDR3 bases are TGTGCCAGCAGAGCGGACCGAGACAATGAGCAGTTCTTC.

The chain carries TRBV7-8 and TRBJ2-7; 9 bases fit TRBD1. The CDR3 has 18 amino acids. V was clipped by 1 base and J by 6 bases; unmatched bases: 16. CDR1 is SGHVS and CDR2 is FQNEAQ in the germline V gene. CDR3 protein: CASSLDRRPGQGTGEQYF. The CDR3 coding sequence is TGTGCCAGCAGCTTAGACCGCCGTCCGGGACAGGGAACGGGCGAGCAGTACTTC.

This clonotype was seen a few times. V usage is TRBV27 and J usage is TRBJ1-1; no reliable D call. Germline V gene data show CDR1 as MNHEY and CDR2 as SMNVEV (reference sequence). The CDR3 sequence is 15 residues long. Trimming took 4 bases from V and 1 from J, leaving 13 bases between them. The CDR3 is CASSYQASGNTEAFF. In nucleotides, the CDR3 is TGTGCCAGCAGTTACCAGGCGTCCGGGAACACTGAAGCTTTCTTT.

The V call is TRBV20-1, the J call TRBJ2-1; no reliable D call. V was trimmed by 1 base and J by 13 bases, leaving 8 bases between them. CDR3 length: 10 residues. The germline V gene has CDR1 DFQATT and CDR2 SNEGSKA (reference sequence). Here the CDR3 reads CSARAPAQFF. The CDR3 DNA is TGCAGTGCTAGAGCCCCGGCCCAGTTCTTC.

This clonotype appeared a few times. V gene TRBV30 combines with J gene TRBJ1-2; D is unresolved. Germline V gene data show CDR1 as GTSNPN and CDR2 as SVGIG (reference sequence). V was shortened by 0 bases and J by 8 bases, with 22 bases between the two germline ends. The CDR3 consists of 16 residues. The CDR3 DNA reads TGTGCCTGGAGTGTCTCGAACAGTGCACGGGTGAGAGGCTACACCTTC. It is translated as CAWSVSNSARVRGYTF.

With respect to this clonotype: An end of the junction differs from the germline gene, which may be a read error. J is TRBJ2-7 and V is TRBV29-1; D may be TRBD1 or TRBD2 (5 bases each). The CDR3 contains 13 residues. The germline gives CDR1 SQVTM, CDR2 ANQGSEA. CDR3 amino acids: CSVEGQGDYEQYF. The CDR3 DNA reads as TGCAGCGTGGAAGGTCAGGGAGACTACGAGCAGTACTTC.

The rearrangement links TRBV7-7 to TRBJ2-5, with TRBD1 matching 7 bases. The germline CDR1 and CDR2 sequences are SSHAT and FNYEAQ (reference sequence). Losses at the gene ends were 4 bases for V and 5 bases for J; bases not matched to a gene: 19. This CDR3 is built from 18 residues. CDR3 nucleotides: TGTGCCAGCAGCTCCGACCCCAACAGGGGCCCTCTTGGGGAGACCCAGTACTTC. Its translation is CASSSDPNRGPLGETQYF.

The chain recombines TRBV3-1 with TRBJ2-7, with no clear D. Trimming removed 0 bases at V and 2 bases at J, with 14 bases between. In germline, CDR1 is LGHDT, CDR2 YNNKEL (reference sequence). CDR3 length equals 16 residues. The CDR3 bases are TGTGCCAGCAGCCAAGATCTAGGGATTTCCACCTACGAGCAGTACTTC. Encoded protein: CASSQDLGISTYEQYF.

The V call is TRBV6-2 or TRBV6-3, the J call TRBJ2-1, with 8 bases identical to TRBD1. J lost 6 bases, V lost 4 bases, and 5 bases had no gene match. CDR1 MNHEY and CDR2 SVGEGT come from the germline V gene. The length of the CDR3 is 14 residues. DNA of the CDR3: TGTGCCAGCAGTTTTGGACAGGGTTTCAATGAGCAGTTCTTC. Translating it yields CASSFGQGFNEQFF.

This clonotype showed up just once. The J gene is TRBJ1-1, the V gene TRBV7-9; 9 bases match TRBD1. After removal of 5 bases from V and 0 bases from J, the junction contained 7 bases not matched to a gene. Germline CDR1 reads SEHNR; CDR2 reads FQNEAQ (reference sequence). The CDR3 runs 16 residues. As DNA, the CDR3 is TGTGCCAGCAGCCGGGACAGGGACGCTTTGAACACTGAAGCTTTCTTT. It encodes CASSRDRDALNTEAFF. Drawing the rest from reference TRBV7-9 and TRBJ1-1, the complete variable domain is DTGVSQNPRHKITKRGQNVTFRCDPISEHNRLYWYRQTLGQGPEFLTYFQNEAQLEKSRLLSDRFSAERPKGSFSTLEIQRTEQGDSAMYLCASSRDRDALNTEAFFGQGTRLTVV.

This clonotype was seen many times. This rearrangement joins TRBV4-1 to TRBJ1-3; 7 nucleotides align to TRBD1. CDR3 size: 14 residues. Germline V lookup: CDR1 MGHRA, CDR2 YSYEKL. V trimming: 1 base; J trimming: 7 bases; junction bases outside the gene matches: 4. CDR3 in DNA: TGCGCCAGCAGCCAAGCCGACAGGGACAACACCATATATTTT. This codes for CASSQADRDNTIYF.

This clonotype turned up a few times. The rearrangement links TRBV9 to TRBJ2-3; 9 bases match TRBD2. This CDR3 has 16 amino acids. With 0 bases clipped from V and 4 bases from J, the junction kept 6 bases outside the gene matches. Per germline, CDR1 SGDLS and CDR2 YYNGEE. In DNA form, the CDR3 reads TGTGCCAGCAGCGTAGCTAGCGGGATTGCTCCAGATACGCAGTATTTT. It translates to CASSVASGIAPDTQYF.

This chain joins TRBV6-4 and TRBJ1-1; TRBD1 matches 8 bases. The junction had 7 bases not matched to a gene; V was cut back by 3 bases and J by 4 bases. CDR3 size: 15 residues. The germline V gene encodes CDR1 MRHNA and CDR2 SNTAGT. In DNA form, the CDR3 reads TGTGCCAGCAGTGAGTCAGGGGGCGCATCCACTGAAGCTTTCTTT. It specifies CASSESGGASTEAFF.

The chain recombines TRBV27 with TRBJ2-1; 8 bases map to TRBD2. Trimming removed 7 bases from V and 0 bases from J; junction bases left unmatched: 5. In germline, CDR1 is MNHEY, CDR2 SMNVEV (reference sequence). The CDR3 has 15 amino acids. The CDR3 region has the DNA TGTGCCAGCACCCCAGGGACTAGCTCCTACAATGAGCAGTTCTTC. It is translated as CASTPGTSSYNEQFF.

The chain employs TRBV4-1 and TRBJ2-7, with 8 bases lining up with TRBD1. Germline V gene lookup returns CDR1 MGHRA and CDR2 YSYEKL. This CDR3 region has 15 residues. The V segment lost 3 bases and the J segment 6 bases; nucleotides outside the gene matches: 10. This chain's CDR3 is CASSHLRQGLVEQYF. CDR3 sequence (DNA): TGCGCCAGCAGCCACCTCAGACAGGGGCTTGTCGAGCAGTACTTC.

This clonotype has only a few counts. V and J are TRBV7-6 and TRBJ2-7, with D uncertain. Germline V gene lookup returns CDR1 SGHVS and CDR2 FNYEAQ. The CDR3 runs 13 residues. V was cut by 2 bases and J by 3 bases, with 8 bases left in between. Written as DNA, the CDR3 is TGTGCCAGCAGCTTATCACCACACTACGAGCAGTACTTC. It encodes CASSLSPHYEQYF. The complete variable domain, with remaining parts taken from reference TRBV7-6 and TRBJ2-7, reads GAGVSQSPRYKVTKRGQDVALRCDPISGHVSLYWYRQALGQGPEFLTYFNYEAQQDKSGLPNDRFSAERPEGSISTLTIQRTEQRDSAMYRCASSLSPHYEQYFGPGTRLTVT.